This T cell receptor (beta chain) was captured in a study of sequential checkpoint blockade in melanoma. Study-level background: Patients were randomized 1:1 to nivolumab-then-ipilimumab or ipilimumab-then-nivolumab first-line. Both treatment sequences were followed by maintenance nivolumab.

Sequencing was performed with immunoSEQ multiplex PCR; in TCRdb, only in-frame clones are kept and a portion is missing. Of under 4,000 clones listed, roughly 50% are singletons. Treatment indicated: randomized to nivolumab then ipilimumab (arm A) or the reverse (arm B). Patients had received no earlier DNA-damaging chemotherapy. CDR3 size: 15 residues. Germline values: CDR1 SGDLS, CDR2 YYNGEE. Trimming left V 1 base short and J 0 bases short, with 10 bases between. The clonotype was recovered from a human patient with melanoma. Some clones in this sample may be carry-over from other donors' samples. The chain uses TRBV9 and TRBJ2-5; no clear D gene. Material: CD8+ T cells sorted from blood (inferred from file names), obtained from a patient given nivolumab and ipilimumab in sequence. CDR3 region: CASSVNLEDQETQYF. In DNA form, the CDR3 reads TGTGCCAGCAGCGTAAACCTTGAGGACCAAGAGACCCAGTACTTC.